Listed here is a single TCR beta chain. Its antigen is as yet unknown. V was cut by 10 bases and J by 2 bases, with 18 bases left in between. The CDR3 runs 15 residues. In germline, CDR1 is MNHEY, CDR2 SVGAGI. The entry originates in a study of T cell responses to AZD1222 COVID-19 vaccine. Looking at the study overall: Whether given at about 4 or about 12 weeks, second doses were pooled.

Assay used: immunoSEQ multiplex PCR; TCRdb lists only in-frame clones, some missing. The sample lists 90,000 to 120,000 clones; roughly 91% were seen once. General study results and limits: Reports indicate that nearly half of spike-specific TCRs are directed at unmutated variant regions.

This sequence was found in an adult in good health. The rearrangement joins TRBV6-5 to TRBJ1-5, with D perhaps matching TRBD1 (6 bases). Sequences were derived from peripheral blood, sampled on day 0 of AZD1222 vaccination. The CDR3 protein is CATRGGGVGNQPQHF. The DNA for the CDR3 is TGTGCCACCCGGGGAGGGGGAGTAGGCAATCAGCCCCAGCATTTT.